This TCR beta chain was captured by sequencing in a study of T-cell memory formation after mild COVID-19. Whole-study results and caveats: CD8+ contracting clones occupied EMRA, while CD4+ ones occupied mainly CM and EM.

This CDR3 region has 14 residues. V lost 4 bases to trimming and J lost 6 bases, with 15 bases between them. Looked up from germline, CDR1 is MGHRA and CDR2 is YSYEKL. This clonotype was counted between two and nine times. Its target is unknown. TCRdb called the 5' RACE reads again in MiXCR, with one record for every CDR3 protein. The sample records tens of thousands of distinct CDR3 sequences, more than 10% being singletons. The clonotype was recovered from a man younger than 35 who had mild COVID-19 (a few samples of this study predate the infection). Cell type and time point are not known. V usage is TRBV4-1 and J usage is TRBJ1-2, with D possibly TRBD1 on 6 matching bases. The sample was PBMCs or a T cell subset sorted from them (not recorded which). For the CDR3, the DNA is TGCGCCAGCAGCCCCACAAACGGGGGGCATGGCTACACCTTC. Protein sequence: CASSPTNGGHGYTF.